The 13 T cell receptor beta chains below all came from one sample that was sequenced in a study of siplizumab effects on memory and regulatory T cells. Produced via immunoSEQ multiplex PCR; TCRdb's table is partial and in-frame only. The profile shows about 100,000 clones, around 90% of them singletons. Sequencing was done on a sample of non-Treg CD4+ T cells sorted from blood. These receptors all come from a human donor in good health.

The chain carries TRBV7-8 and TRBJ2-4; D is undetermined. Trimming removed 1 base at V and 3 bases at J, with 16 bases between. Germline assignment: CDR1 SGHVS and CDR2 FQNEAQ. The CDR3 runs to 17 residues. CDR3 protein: CASSLEPAYGVKNIQYF. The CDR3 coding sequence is TGTGCCAGCAGCTTAGAACCGGCCTATGGCGTCAAAAACATTCAGTACTTC.

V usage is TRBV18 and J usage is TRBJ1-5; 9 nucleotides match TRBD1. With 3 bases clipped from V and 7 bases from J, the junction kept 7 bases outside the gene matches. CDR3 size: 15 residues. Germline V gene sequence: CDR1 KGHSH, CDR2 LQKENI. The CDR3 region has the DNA TGTGCCAGCTCACCCCGGGACAGGGCAAGCCAGCCCCAGCATTTT. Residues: CASSPRDRASQPQHF.

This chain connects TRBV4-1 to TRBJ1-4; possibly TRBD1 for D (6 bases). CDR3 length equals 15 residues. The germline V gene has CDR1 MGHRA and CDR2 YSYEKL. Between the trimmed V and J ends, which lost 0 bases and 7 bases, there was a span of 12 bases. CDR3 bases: TGCGCCAGCAGCCAAGATCCGGGGGCGCGTGAAAAACTGTTTTTT. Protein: CASSQDPGAREKLFF.

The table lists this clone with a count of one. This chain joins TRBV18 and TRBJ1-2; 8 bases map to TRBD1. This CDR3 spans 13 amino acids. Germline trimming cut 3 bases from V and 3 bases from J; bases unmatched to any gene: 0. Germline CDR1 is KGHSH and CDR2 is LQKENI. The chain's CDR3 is CASSPGQDYGYTF. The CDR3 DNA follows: TGTGCCAGCTCACCGGGACAGGACTATGGCTACACCTTC. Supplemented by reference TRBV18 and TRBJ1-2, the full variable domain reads NAGVMQNPRHLVRRRGQEARLRCSPMKGHSHVYWYRQLPEEGLKFMVYLQKENIIDESGMPKERFSAEFPKEGPSILRIQQVVRGDSAAYFCASSPGQDYGYTFGSGTRLTVV.

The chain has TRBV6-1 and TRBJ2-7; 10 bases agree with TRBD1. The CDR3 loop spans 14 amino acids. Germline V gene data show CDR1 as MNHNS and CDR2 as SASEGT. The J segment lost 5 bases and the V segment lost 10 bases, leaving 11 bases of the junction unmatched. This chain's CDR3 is CAIARGTGDDEQYF. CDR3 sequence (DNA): TGTGCCATAGCACGGGGGACAGGGGACGACGAGCAGTACTTC.

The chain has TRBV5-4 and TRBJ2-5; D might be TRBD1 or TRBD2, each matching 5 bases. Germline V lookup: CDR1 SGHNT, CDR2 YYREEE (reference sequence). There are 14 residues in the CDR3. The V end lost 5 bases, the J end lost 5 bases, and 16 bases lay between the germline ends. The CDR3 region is CASRNGTPGETQYF. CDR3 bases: TGTGCCAGCAGGAACGGGACCCCCGGGGAGACCCAGTACTTC.

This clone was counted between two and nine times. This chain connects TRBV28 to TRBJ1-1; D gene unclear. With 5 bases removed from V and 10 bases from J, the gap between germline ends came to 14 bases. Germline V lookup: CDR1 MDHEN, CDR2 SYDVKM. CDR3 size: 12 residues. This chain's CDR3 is CASSTRTLPAFF. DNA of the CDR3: TGTGCCAGCAGTACCCGAACGCTCCCAGCTTTCTTT.

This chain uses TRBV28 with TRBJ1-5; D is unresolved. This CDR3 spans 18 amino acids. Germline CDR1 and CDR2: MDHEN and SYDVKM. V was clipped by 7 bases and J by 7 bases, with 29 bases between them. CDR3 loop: CASTHPGSTDSVVQPQHF. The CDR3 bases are TGTGCCAGCACTCACCCCGGGAGTACCGACTCGGTGGTCCAGCCCCAGCATTTT.

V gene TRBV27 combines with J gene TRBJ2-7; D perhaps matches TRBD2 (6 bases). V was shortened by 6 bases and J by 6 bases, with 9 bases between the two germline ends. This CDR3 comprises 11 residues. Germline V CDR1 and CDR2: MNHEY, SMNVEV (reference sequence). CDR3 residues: CASRRGGEQYF. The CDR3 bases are TGTGCCAGCAGGAGGGGAGGCGAGCAGTACTTC.

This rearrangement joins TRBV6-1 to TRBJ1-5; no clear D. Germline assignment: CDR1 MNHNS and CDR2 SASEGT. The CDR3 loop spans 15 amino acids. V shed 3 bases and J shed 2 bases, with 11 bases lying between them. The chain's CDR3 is CASSEGRAGNQPQHF. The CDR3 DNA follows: TGTGCCAGCAGTGAGGGGAGGGCCGGCAATCAGCCCCAGCATTTT.

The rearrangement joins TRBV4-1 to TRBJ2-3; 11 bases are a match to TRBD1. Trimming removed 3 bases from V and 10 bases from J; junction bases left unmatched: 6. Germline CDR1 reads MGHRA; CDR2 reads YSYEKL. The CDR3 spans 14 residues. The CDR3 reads CASSHLGQGEPQYF. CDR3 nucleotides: TGCGCCAGCAGCCACCTGGGACAGGGGGAGCCGCAGTATTTT.

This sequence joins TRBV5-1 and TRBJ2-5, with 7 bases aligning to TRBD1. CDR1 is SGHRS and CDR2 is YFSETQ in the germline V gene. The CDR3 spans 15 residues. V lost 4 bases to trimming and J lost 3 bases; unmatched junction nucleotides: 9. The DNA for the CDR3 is TGCGCCAGCAGCGCGGCCCGACAGGGAAAAGAGACCCAGTACTTC. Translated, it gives CASSAARQGKETQYF.

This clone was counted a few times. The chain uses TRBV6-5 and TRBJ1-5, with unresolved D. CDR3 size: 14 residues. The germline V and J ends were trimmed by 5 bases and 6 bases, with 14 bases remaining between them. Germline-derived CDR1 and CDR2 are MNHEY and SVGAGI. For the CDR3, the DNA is TGTGCCAGCAGTCCCCGCGGGGAGGTTCAGCCCCAGCATTTT. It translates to CASSPRGEVQPQHF.